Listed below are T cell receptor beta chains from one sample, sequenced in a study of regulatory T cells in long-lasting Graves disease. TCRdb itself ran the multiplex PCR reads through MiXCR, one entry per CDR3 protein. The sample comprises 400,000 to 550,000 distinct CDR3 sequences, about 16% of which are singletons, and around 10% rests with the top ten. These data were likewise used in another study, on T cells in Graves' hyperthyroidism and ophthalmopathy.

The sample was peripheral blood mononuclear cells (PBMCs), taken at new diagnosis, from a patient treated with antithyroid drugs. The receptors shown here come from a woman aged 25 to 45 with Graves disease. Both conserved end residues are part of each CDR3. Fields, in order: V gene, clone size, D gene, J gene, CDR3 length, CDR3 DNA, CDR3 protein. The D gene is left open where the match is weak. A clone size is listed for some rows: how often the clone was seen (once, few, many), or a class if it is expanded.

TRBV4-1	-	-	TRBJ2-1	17	TGCGCCAGCAGCCAAGAAGGGCTCGGGGTCTCCTACAATGAGCAGTTCTTC	CASSQEGLGVSYNEQFF
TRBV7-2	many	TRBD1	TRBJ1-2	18	TGTGCCAGCAGCTTAGGCCGGACAGGGGGCTTAACTAACTATGGCTACACCTTC	CASSLGRTGGLTNYGYTF
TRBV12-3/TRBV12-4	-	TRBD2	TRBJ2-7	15	TGTGCCAGCAGGTCGACTAGCGGGAGTGGTTACGAGCAGTACTTC	CASRSTSGSGYEQYF
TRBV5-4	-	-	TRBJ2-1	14	TGTGCCAGCAGCTTTTTTGTACAAGGCAATGAGCAGTTCTTC	CASSFFVQGNEQFF
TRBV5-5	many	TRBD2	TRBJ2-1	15	TGTGCCAGCAGCTTGGGACTAGCGGTTCACAATGAGCAGTTCTTC	CASSLGLAVHNEQFF
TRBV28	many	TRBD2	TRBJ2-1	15	TGTGCCAGCAGTTTATCTGGACTAGTAGCCAATGAGCAGTTCTTC	CASSLSGLVANEQFF
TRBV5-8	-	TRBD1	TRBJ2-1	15	TGTGCCAGCAGCTTGGTTCCAGGGGGCCGGAATGAGCAGTTCTTC	CASSLVPGGRNEQFF
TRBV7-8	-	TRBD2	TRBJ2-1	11	TGTGCCGCGGCGACTAGCGGTGAGCAGTTCTTC	CAAATSGEQFF
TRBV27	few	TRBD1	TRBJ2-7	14	TGTGCCAGCAGTCGCAGGGGGTTCCTGCACGAGCAGTACTTC	CASSRRGFLHEQYF
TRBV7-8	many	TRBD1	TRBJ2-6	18	TGTGCCAGCAGCTTTCGGGACAGGGACTACTCTGGGGCCAACGTCCTGACTTTC	CASSFRDRDYSGANVLTF
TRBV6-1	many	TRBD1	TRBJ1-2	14	TGTGCCAGCAAGGAAGGGCAGGGGGGCTATGGCTACACCTTC	CASKEGQGGYGYTF
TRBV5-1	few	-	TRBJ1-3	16	TGCGCCAGCAGCTTGGGGGCCGATCTCCTTGGAAACACCATATATTTT	CASSLGADLLGNTIYF
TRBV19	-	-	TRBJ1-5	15	TGTGCCAGTGGACCAAGGGTTGCTGGCAATCAGCCCCAGCATTTT	CASGPRVAGNQPQHF
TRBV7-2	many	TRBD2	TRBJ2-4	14	TGTGCCAGCAGCCTCCAAGGACTAGGGAGCATTCAGTACTTC	CASSLQGLGSIQYF
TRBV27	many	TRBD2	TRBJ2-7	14	TGTGCCAGCAACCGCAAGCGGGGTGCCTACGAGCAGTACTTC	CASNRKRGAYEQYF
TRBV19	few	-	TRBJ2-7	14	TGTGCCAGTAGTACACTACAGGGATCCTACGAGCAGTACTTC	CASSTLQGSYEQYF
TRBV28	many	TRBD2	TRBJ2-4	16	TGTGCCAGCAGTTTAGGACTAGCGGTAGCCAAAAACATTCAGTACTTC	CASSLGLAVAKNIQYF
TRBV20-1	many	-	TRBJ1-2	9	TGCAGTGCTAGTAATGGCTACACCTTC	CSASNGYTF
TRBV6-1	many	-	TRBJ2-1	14	TGTGCCAGCAGACAGGGCGTCAGGTACAATGAGCAGTTCTTC	CASRQGVRYNEQFF
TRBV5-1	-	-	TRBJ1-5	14	TGCGCCAGCAGCTTGGCAGGGGTCCAACAGCCCCAGCATTTT	CASSLAGVQQPQHF
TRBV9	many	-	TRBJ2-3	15	TGTGCCAGCAGCGTTTCTTCAGTGTTGGGGGATACGCAGTATTTT	CASSVSSVLGDTQYF
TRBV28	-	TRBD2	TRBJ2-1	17	TGTGCCAGCAGTCCTACTTCCGGGACTAGCGGTAACAATGAGCAGTTCTTC	CASSPTSGTSGNNEQFF